The T cell receptor beta chain described here comes from a study of T cell responses to AZD1222 COVID-19 vaccine. Study outcomes and limitations: Among the donors, most were white British and more were female, and clonal diversity was possibly underestimated. Repertoires were sampled only after the peak T cell response. Following two doses of AZD1222, Spike-specific TCR breadth and depth rose.

The germline V and J ends were trimmed by 5 bases and 0 bases, with 11 bases remaining between them. CDR1 and CDR2 from the germline V gene are SGHRS and YFSETQ. The CDR3 covers 14 residues. Worth noting for this clone: As yet, its antigen is unknown.

Clones were sequenced by immunoSEQ multiplex PCR, and TCRdb holds only the in-frame ones, with some missing. This table has approximately 89,000 clones, 70% to 90% appearing once. The receptor was derived from an adult in good health. The genes are TRBV5-1 and TRBJ1-1, with D possibly TRBD1 on 5 matching bases. The specimen was peripheral blood, collected on day 0 of AZD1222 vaccination. The CDR3 spells CASSYRQLNTEAFF. The CDR3 nucleotides read TGCGCCAGCAGTTACAGGCAGTTGAACACTGAAGCTTTCTTT.